This T cell receptor (beta chain) was sequenced for a study of cytomegalovirus exposure and HLA in healthy donors. Findings of the study overall: The investigators catalogued some 150 TCR beta chains as cytomegalovirus-associated.

As concerns this clone: Its antigen is still unknown.

Germline V gene lookup returns CDR1 MDHEN and CDR2 SYDVKM. V lost 7 bases to trimming and J lost 4 bases, with 19 bases between them. The CDR3 has 16 residues. The PCR used 60 Vbeta and 13 Jbeta primers. Sequenced by immunoSEQ multiplex PCR; TCRdb stores in-frame clones only, minus some. The table lists approximately 210,000 clones, 75% to 85% of them singletons, with 1.5% to 2% in the top ten. What was sequenced was PBMCs. The source is a woman between 50 and 59 years old in good health and CMV-seronegative. J is TRBJ2-2 and V is TRBV28; possibly TRBD2 for D (5 bases). CDR3 loop: CASTPYHGGSTGELFF. The DNA for the CDR3 is TGTGCCAGCACCCCTTACCATGGAGGAAGCACCGGGGAGCTGTTTTTT.